A selection of T cell receptor beta chains follows, all from one sample in a study of blood T cell repertoires in COVID-19. TCRdb's table, derived via immunoSEQ multiplex PCR, lists solely in-frame clones and lacks some. This table holds over 120,000 clones, about 87% found once. The specimen was peripheral blood. The receptors come from a woman aged 45-59 years with active or convalescent COVID-19. The CDR3 runs from the conserved cysteine through the conserved F or W. Each record gives: J gene, V gene, clone size, CDR3 length, D gene, CDR3 protein, CDR3 DNA. A D gene is named only where the DNA matches it firmly. Only some rows state a clone size, as once, few, many or a class for expanded clones.

j_call: TRBJ1-2; v_call: TRBV30; clone_size: NA; cdr3_length: 12; d_call: NA; cdr3_aa: CAWSVERYGYTF; cdr3_nt: TGTGCCTGGAGTGTGGAGCGATATGGCTACACCTTC
j_call: TRBJ2-5; v_call: TRBV11-2; clone_size: NA; cdr3_length: 16; d_call: NA; cdr3_aa: CASSPPRTVQQETQYF; cdr3_nt: TGTGCCAGCAGCCCTCCCCGGACAGTGCAACAAGAGACCCAGTACTTC
j_call: TRBJ2-5; v_call: TRBV20-1; clone_size: NA; cdr3_length: 11; d_call: NA; cdr3_aa: CSARDSPTQYF; cdr3_nt: TGCAGTGCGCGGGACTCCCCGACCCAGTACTTC
j_call: TRBJ2-3; v_call: TRBV29-1; clone_size: NA; cdr3_length: 13; d_call: NA; cdr3_aa: CSVVRGGTDTQYF; cdr3_nt: TGCAGCGTTGTTCGCGGTGGCACAGATACGCAGTATTTT
j_call: TRBJ2-7; v_call: TRBV4-1; clone_size: NA; cdr3_length: 17; d_call: TRBD2; cdr3_aa: CASSLKAGPGTSYEQYF; cdr3_nt: TGCGCCAGCAGCCTCAAAGCGGGCCCCGGGACTAGTTACGAGCAGTACTTC
j_call: TRBJ1-1; v_call: TRBV11-3; clone_size: NA; cdr3_length: 18; d_call: NA; cdr3_aa: CASSLDRFTEVGCTEAFF; cdr3_nt: TGTGCCAGCAGCTTAGATCGGTTCACGGAGGTAGGGTGCACTGAAGCTTTCTTT
j_call: TRBJ1-2; v_call: TRBV18; clone_size: NA; cdr3_length: 16; d_call: NA; cdr3_aa: CASSLTREGGNYGYTF; cdr3_nt: TGTGCCAGCTCACTCACCAGGGAAGGTGGGAACTATGGCTACACCTTC
j_call: TRBJ2-1; v_call: TRBV18; clone_size: NA; cdr3_length: 16; d_call: NA; cdr3_aa: CASSLGHPSSYNEQFF; cdr3_nt: TGTGCCAGCTCACTAGGACACCCGAGCTCCTACAATGAGCAGTTCTTC
j_call: TRBJ2-6; v_call: TRBV5-1; clone_size: NA; cdr3_length: 20; d_call: TRBD2; cdr3_aa: CASSHLAGGPISSGANVLTF; cdr3_nt: TGCGCCAGCAGCCACCTGGCGGGGGGCCCAATTTCCTCTGGGGCCAACGTCCTGACTTTC
j_call: TRBJ1-6; v_call: TRBV6-1; clone_size: NA; cdr3_length: 15; d_call: TRBD1; cdr3_aa: CASSEVTGGNSPLHF; cdr3_nt: TGTGCCAGCAGTGAAGTTACAGGGGGAAATTCACCCCTCCACTTT
j_call: TRBJ2-2; v_call: TRBV5-1; clone_size: once; cdr3_length: 14; d_call: TRBD1; cdr3_aa: CASSLGQGTGELFF; cdr3_nt: TGCGCCAGCAGCTTAGGACAGGGCACCGGGGAGCTGTTTTTT
j_call: TRBJ1-1; v_call: TRBV6-5; clone_size: once; cdr3_length: 13; d_call: NA; cdr3_aa: CASSSNRGTEAFF; cdr3_nt: TGTGCCAGCAGTTCAAATAGGGGGACTGAAGCTTTCTTT
j_call: TRBJ2-1; v_call: TRBV7-3; clone_size: NA; cdr3_length: 15; d_call: NA; cdr3_aa: CASSPQGGGTHEQFF; cdr3_nt: TGTGCCAGCAGCCCCCAAGGGGGGGGGACCCATGAGCAGTTCTTC
j_call: TRBJ2-7; v_call: TRBV7-9; clone_size: few; cdr3_length: 15; d_call: TRBD1; cdr3_aa: CASSLGDSGWNEQYF; cdr3_nt: TGTGCCAGCAGCTTAGGGGACAGTGGGTGGAACGAGCAGTACTTC
j_call: TRBJ2-1; v_call: TRBV2; clone_size: once; cdr3_length: 15; d_call: NA; cdr3_aa: CASSRAGQGHNEQFF; cdr3_nt: TGTGCCAGCAGCCGCGCGGGGCAGGGTCACAATGAGCAGTTCTTC
j_call: TRBJ2-2; v_call: TRBV7-2; clone_size: once; cdr3_length: 15; d_call: TRBD2; cdr3_aa: CASSRGLAGAGELFF; cdr3_nt: TGTGCCAGCAGCCGCGGACTAGCGGGGGCCGGGGAGCTGTTTTTT
j_call: TRBJ1-1; v_call: TRBV7-9; clone_size: NA; cdr3_length: 14; d_call: NA; cdr3_aa: CASSLINRDTEAFF; cdr3_nt: TGTGCCAGCAGCTTAATCAACCGGGACACTGAAGCTTTCTTT
j_call: TRBJ1-2; v_call: TRBV7-3; clone_size: NA; cdr3_length: 13; d_call: NA; cdr3_aa: CASSLGGTLGYTF; cdr3_nt: TGTGCCAGCAGCTTAGGGGGGACTCTTGGCTACACCTTC
j_call: TRBJ1-6; v_call: TRBV7-3; clone_size: few; cdr3_length: 15; d_call: NA; cdr3_aa: CASSSRTDANSPLHF; cdr3_nt: TGTGCCAGCAGCTCAAGGACAGATGCTAATTCACCCCTCCACTTT
j_call: TRBJ1-1; v_call: TRBV2; clone_size: NA; cdr3_length: 14; d_call: NA; cdr3_aa: CASSEGLGNTEAFF; cdr3_nt: TGTGCCAGCAGTGAAGGCCTCGGGAACACTGAAGCTTTCTTT
j_call: TRBJ2-3; v_call: TRBV4-2; clone_size: NA; cdr3_length: 14; d_call: NA; cdr3_aa: CASSPQERTDTQYF; cdr3_nt: TGTGCCAGCAGCCCCCAGGAGCGGACAGATACGCAGTATTTT
j_call: TRBJ2-3; v_call: TRBV18; clone_size: NA; cdr3_length: 17; d_call: TRBD2; cdr3_aa: CASSPIPSGSLLDTQYF; cdr3_nt: TGTGCCAGCTCACCAATCCCTAGCGGGAGTTTGTTAGATACGCAGTATTTT
j_call: TRBJ2-1; v_call: TRBV2; clone_size: NA; cdr3_length: 15; d_call: TRBD2; cdr3_aa: CASSEEREGKSQQFF; cdr3_nt: TGTGCCAGCAGTGAGGAGAGGGAGGGCAAATCGCAGCAGTTCTTC
j_call: TRBJ1-3; v_call: TRBV20-1; clone_size: once; cdr3_length: 13; d_call: NA; cdr3_aa: CSASQGSGNTIYF; cdr3_nt: TGCAGTGCTAGTCAGGGTTCTGGAAACACCATATATTTT
j_call: TRBJ1-2; v_call: TRBV6-5; clone_size: NA; cdr3_length: 15; d_call: NA; cdr3_aa: CASSPLIMGDYGYTF; cdr3_nt: TGTGCCAGCAGTCCCCTAATCATGGGAGATTATGGCTACACCTTC
j_call: TRBJ1-6; v_call: TRBV6-1; clone_size: NA; cdr3_length: 16; d_call: TRBD1; cdr3_aa: CASSVTTGLTNSPLHF; cdr3_nt: TGTGCCAGCAGTGTAACGACAGGGTTGACTAATTCACCCCTCCACTTT
j_call: TRBJ1-4; v_call: TRBV14; clone_size: NA; cdr3_length: 13; d_call: NA; cdr3_aa: CASSQWGSGELFF; cdr3_nt: TGTGCCAGCAGCCAATGGGGTTCGGGGGAACTGTTTTTT
j_call: TRBJ1-2; v_call: TRBV30; clone_size: NA; cdr3_length: 14; d_call: NA; cdr3_aa: CAWSVVLSAGGYTF; cdr3_nt: TGTGCCTGGAGTGTCGTACTTTCTGCGGGGGGCTACACCTTC
j_call: TRBJ2-1; v_call: TRBV9; clone_size: NA; cdr3_length: 17; d_call: TRBD2; cdr3_aa: CASSVGPAGSSYNEQFF; cdr3_nt: TGTGCCAGCAGCGTAGGCCCAGCGGGGAGCTCCTACAATGAGCAGTTCTTC
j_call: TRBJ1-2; v_call: TRBV4-1; clone_size: NA; cdr3_length: 13; d_call: NA; cdr3_aa: CASSQVAVYGYTF; cdr3_nt: TGCGCCAGCAGCCAAGTGGCAGTCTATGGCTACACCTTC
j_call: TRBJ1-4; v_call: TRBV27; clone_size: NA; cdr3_length: 14; d_call: NA; cdr3_aa: CASSSGTLNEKLFF; cdr3_nt: TGTGCCAGCAGTTCCGGGACACTTAATGAAAAACTGTTTTTT
j_call: TRBJ2-7; v_call: TRBV2; clone_size: NA; cdr3_length: 14; d_call: NA; cdr3_aa: CASSEAFGGYEQYF; cdr3_nt: TGTGCCAGCAGTGAAGCGTTCGGGGGCTACGAGCAGTACTTC
j_call: TRBJ1-2; v_call: TRBV27; clone_size: NA; cdr3_length: 14; d_call: NA; cdr3_aa: CASSPGIANYGYTF; cdr3_nt: TGTGCCAGCAGCCCAGGGATAGCTAACTATGGCTACACCTTC
j_call: TRBJ2-5; v_call: TRBV5-1; clone_size: NA; cdr3_length: 14; d_call: TRBD1; cdr3_aa: CASSYSGTGETQYF; cdr3_nt: TGCGCCAGCAGCTATTCAGGGACAGGCGAGACCCAGTACTTC
j_call: TRBJ1-4; v_call: TRBV27; clone_size: once; cdr3_length: 16; d_call: NA; cdr3_aa: CASSPIPQGTNEKLFF; cdr3_nt: TGTGCCAGCAGTCCGATCCCTCAGGGAACTAATGAAAAACTGTTTTTT
j_call: TRBJ1-5; v_call: TRBV30; clone_size: few; cdr3_length: 16; d_call: NA; cdr3_aa: CAWSKAGTSGNQPQHF; cdr3_nt: TGTGCCTGGAGCAAAGCTGGGACATCAGGCAATCAGCCCCAGCATTTT
j_call: TRBJ2-3; v_call: TRBV4-1; clone_size: NA; cdr3_length: 16; d_call: TRBD1; cdr3_aa: CASTHSRTGRTDTQYF; cdr3_nt: TGCGCCAGCACCCATAGCCGGACAGGGAGAACAGATACGCAGTATTTT
j_call: TRBJ2-1; v_call: TRBV9; clone_size: NA; cdr3_length: 15; d_call: TRBD2; cdr3_aa: CASSLSGTSVNEQFF; cdr3_nt: TGTGCCAGCAGCCTATCCGGGACTAGCGTTAATGAGCAGTTCTTC
j_call: TRBJ1-4; v_call: TRBV29-1; clone_size: NA; cdr3_length: 14; d_call: NA; cdr3_aa: CSVEDSRQAGKLFF; cdr3_nt: TGCAGCGTTGAAGACTCGAGGCAAGCGGGAAAACTGTTTTTT
j_call: TRBJ1-1; v_call: TRBV30; clone_size: NA; cdr3_length: 11; d_call: NA; cdr3_aa: CATGRVTEAFF; cdr3_nt: TGTGCGACGGGGAGGGTTACTGAAGCTTTCTTT
j_call: TRBJ1-3; v_call: TRBV19; clone_size: NA; cdr3_length: 17; d_call: NA; cdr3_aa: CASRPYQQAFSGNTIYF; cdr3_nt: TGTGCCAGTAGACCTTATCAACAGGCGTTCTCTGGAAACACCATATATTTT
j_call: TRBJ1-4; v_call: TRBV5-1; clone_size: NA; cdr3_length: 13; d_call: NA; cdr3_aa: CASSQGGDEKLFF; cdr3_nt: TGCGCCAGCAGCCAGGGCGGTGATGAAAAACTGTTTTTT
j_call: TRBJ1-1; v_call: TRBV19; clone_size: NA; cdr3_length: 14; d_call: NA; cdr3_aa: CASSTQQGITEAFF; cdr3_nt: TGTGCCAGTAGTACTCAACAGGGTATCACTGAAGCTTTCTTT
j_call: TRBJ1-3; v_call: TRBV5-1; clone_size: once; cdr3_length: 15; d_call: NA; cdr3_aa: CASSLARNSGNTIYF; cdr3_nt: TGCGCCAGCAGCTTGGCTAGGAACTCTGGAAACACCATATATTTT
j_call: TRBJ1-5; v_call: TRBV27; clone_size: once; cdr3_length: 15; d_call: NA; cdr3_aa: CASSLSGESNQPQHF; cdr3_nt: TGTGCCAGCAGTTTATCCGGTGAGAGCAATCAGCCCCAGCATTTT
j_call: TRBJ1-1; v_call: TRBV28; clone_size: NA; cdr3_length: 13; d_call: NA; cdr3_aa: CASAGDGDTEAFF; cdr3_nt: TGTGCCAGCGCAGGGGATGGGGACACTGAAGCTTTCTTT
j_call: TRBJ2-7; v_call: TRBV24-1; clone_size: NA; cdr3_length: 11; d_call: NA; cdr3_aa: CATSAGTEQYF; cdr3_nt: TGTGCCACCAGTGCGGGTACCGAGCAGTACTTC
j_call: TRBJ2-6; v_call: TRBV25-1; clone_size: NA; cdr3_length: 18; d_call: TRBD1; cdr3_aa: CATLPWTGEISGANVLTF; cdr3_nt: TGTGCCACCCTTCCTTGGACAGGGGAAATCTCTGGGGCCAACGTCCTGACTTTC
j_call: TRBJ1-2; v_call: TRBV7-3; clone_size: NA; cdr3_length: 13; d_call: NA; cdr3_aa: CASSLAPGDGYTF; cdr3_nt: TGTGCCAGCAGCCTCGCCCCGGGGGATGGCTACACCTTC